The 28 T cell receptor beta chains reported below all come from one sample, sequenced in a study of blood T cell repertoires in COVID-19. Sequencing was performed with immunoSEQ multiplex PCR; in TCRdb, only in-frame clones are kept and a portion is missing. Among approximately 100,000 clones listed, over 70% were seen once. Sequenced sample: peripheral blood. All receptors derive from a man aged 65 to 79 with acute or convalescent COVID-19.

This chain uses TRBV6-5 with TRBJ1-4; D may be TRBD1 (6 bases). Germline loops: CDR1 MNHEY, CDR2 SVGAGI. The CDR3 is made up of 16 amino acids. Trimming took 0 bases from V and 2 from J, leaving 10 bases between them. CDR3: CASSYSGRGTNEKLFF. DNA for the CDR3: TGTGCCAGCAGTTACTCGGGCAGGGGCACTAATGAAAAACTGTTTTTT.

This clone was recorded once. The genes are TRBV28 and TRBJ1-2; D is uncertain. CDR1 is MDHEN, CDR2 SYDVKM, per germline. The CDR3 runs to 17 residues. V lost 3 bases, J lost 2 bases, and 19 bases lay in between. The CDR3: CASSLERGRAPNYGYTF. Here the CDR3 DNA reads TGTGCCAGCAGTTTGGAGCGAGGGAGAGCGCCAAACTATGGCTACACCTTC.

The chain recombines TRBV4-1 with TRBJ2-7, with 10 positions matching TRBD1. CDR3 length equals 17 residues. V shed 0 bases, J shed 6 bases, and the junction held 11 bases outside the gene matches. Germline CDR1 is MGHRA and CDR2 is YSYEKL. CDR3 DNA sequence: TGCGCCAGCAGCCAAGACCTTACCGGGACAGGGGTTTCCGAGCAGTACTTC. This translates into CASSQDLTGTGVSEQYF.

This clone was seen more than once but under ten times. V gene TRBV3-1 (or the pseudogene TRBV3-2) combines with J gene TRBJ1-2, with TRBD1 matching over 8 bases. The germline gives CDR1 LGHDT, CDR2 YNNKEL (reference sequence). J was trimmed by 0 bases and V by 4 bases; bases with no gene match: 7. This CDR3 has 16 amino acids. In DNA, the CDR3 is TGTGCCAGCAGCCTCACCAGGGGGCGGGCTAACTATGGCTACACCTTC. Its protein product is CASSLTRGRANYGYTF.

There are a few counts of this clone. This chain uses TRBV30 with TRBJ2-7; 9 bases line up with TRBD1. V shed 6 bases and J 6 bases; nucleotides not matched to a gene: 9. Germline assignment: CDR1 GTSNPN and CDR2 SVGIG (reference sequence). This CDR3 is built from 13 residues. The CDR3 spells CACVGTGRLEQYF. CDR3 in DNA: TGTGCCTGCGTCGGGACAGGGCGACTCGAGCAGTACTTC.

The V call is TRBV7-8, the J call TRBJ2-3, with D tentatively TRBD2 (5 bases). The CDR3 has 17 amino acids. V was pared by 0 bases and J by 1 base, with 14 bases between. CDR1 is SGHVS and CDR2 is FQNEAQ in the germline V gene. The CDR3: CASSLAGAARGTDTQYF. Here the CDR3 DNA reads TGTGCCAGCAGCTTAGCGGGAGCGGCCCGAGGCACAGATACGCAGTATTTT.

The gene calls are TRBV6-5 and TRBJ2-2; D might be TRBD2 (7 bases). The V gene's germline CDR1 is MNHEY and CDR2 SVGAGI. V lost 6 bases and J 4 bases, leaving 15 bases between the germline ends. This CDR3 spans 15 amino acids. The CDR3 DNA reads TGTGCCAGCAGGAGAGGGGGGGCTGTCACCGGGGAGCTGTTTTTT. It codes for CASRRGGAVTGELFF.

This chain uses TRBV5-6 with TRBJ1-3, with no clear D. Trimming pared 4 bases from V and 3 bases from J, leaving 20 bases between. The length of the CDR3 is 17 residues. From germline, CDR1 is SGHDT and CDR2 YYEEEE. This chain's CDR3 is CASSPRPLQTFGNTIYF. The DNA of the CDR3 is TGTGCCAGCAGCCCCCGGCCCCTACAGACATTTGGAAACACCATATATTTT.

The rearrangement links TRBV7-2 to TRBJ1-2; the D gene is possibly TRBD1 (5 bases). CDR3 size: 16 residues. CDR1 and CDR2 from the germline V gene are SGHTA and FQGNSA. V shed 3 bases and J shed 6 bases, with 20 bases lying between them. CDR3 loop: CASSFREGRGYNGYTF. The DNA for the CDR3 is TGTGCCAGCAGCTTCCGGGAGGGGCGGGGATATAATGGCTACACCTTC.

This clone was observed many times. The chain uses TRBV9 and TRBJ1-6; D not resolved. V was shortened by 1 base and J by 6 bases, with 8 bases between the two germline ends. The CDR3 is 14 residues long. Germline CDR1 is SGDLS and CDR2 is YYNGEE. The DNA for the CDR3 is TGTGCCAGCAGCGTATTGGTCGGTAATTCACCCCTCCACTTT. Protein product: CASSVLVGNSPLHF.

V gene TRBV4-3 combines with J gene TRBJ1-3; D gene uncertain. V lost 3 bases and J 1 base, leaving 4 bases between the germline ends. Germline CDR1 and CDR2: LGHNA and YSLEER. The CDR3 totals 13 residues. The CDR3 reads CASSQRSGNTIYF. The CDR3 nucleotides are TGCGCCAGCAGCCAGCGTTCTGGAAACACCATATATTTT.

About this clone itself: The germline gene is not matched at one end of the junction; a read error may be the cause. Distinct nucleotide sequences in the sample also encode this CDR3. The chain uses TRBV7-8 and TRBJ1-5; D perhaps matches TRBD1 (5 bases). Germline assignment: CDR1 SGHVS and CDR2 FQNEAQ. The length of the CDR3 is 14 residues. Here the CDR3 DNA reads TGTGCCAGCAGATTAGGGGCCAGCAATCAGCCCCAGCATTTT. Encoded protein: CASRLGASNQPQHF.

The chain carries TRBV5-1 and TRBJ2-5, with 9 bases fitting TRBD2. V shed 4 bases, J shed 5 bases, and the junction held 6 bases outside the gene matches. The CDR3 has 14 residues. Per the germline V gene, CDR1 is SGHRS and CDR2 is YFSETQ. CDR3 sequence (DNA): TGCGCCAGCAGCAAGGGACTAGCAGAGGAGACCCAGTACTTC. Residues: CASSKGLAEETQYF.

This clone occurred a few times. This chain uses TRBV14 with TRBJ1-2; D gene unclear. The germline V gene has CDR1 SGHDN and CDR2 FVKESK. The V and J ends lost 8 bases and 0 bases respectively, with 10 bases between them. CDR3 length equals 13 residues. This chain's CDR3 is CASSGFPNYGYTF. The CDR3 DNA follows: TGTGCCAGCTCGGGTTTTCCTAACTATGGCTACACCTTC. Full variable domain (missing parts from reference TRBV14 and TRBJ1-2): EAGVTQFPSHSVIEKGQTVTLRCDPISGHDNLYWYRRVMGKEIKFLLHFVKESKQDESGMPNNRFLAERTGGTYSTLKVQPAELEDSGVYFCASSGFPNYGYTFGSGTRLTVV.

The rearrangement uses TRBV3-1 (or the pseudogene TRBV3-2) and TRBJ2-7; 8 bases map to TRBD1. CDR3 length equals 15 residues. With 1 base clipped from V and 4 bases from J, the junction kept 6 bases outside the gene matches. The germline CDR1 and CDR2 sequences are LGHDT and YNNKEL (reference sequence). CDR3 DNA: TGTGCCAGCAGCCAAGCGACAGGGGCCGATTACGAGCAGTACTTC. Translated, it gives CASSQATGADYEQYF.

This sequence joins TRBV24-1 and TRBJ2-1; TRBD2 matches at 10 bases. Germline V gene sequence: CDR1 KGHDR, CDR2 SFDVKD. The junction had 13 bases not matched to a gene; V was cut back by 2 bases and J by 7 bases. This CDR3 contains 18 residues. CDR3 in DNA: TGTGCCACCAGTGATTCACTGTCCAGCGGGAGGGCGAGGAATGAGCAGTTCTTC. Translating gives CATSDSLSSGRARNEQFF.

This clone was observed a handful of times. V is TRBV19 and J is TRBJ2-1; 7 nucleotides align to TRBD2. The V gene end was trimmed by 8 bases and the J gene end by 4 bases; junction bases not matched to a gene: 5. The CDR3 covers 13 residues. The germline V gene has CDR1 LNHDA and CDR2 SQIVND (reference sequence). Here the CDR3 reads CASRGRGYNEQFF. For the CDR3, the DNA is TGTGCCAGTCGGGGGAGGGGATACAATGAGCAGTTCTTC.

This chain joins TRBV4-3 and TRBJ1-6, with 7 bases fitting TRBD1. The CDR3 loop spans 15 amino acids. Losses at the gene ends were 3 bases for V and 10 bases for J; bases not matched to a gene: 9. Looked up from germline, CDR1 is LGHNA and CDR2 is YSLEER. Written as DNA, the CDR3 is TGCGCCAGCAGCCAGAGACAGGGTAGTGGATCACCCCTCCACTTT. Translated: CASSQRQGSGSPLHF.

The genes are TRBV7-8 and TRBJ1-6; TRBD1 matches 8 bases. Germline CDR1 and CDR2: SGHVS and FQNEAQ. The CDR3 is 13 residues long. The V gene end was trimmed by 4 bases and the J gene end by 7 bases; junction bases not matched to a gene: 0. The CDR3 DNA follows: TGTGCCAGCAGCTGGACAGGGAATTCACCCCTCCACTTT. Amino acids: CASSWTGNSPLHF.

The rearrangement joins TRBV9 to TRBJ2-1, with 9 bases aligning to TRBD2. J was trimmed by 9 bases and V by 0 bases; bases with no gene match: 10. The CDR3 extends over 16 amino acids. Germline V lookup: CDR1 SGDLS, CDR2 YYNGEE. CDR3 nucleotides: TGTGCCAGCAGCGTAGCTCCGCTAGCGGGGTCGGGTGAGCAGTTCTTC. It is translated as CASSVAPLAGSGEQFF.

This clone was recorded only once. Here the CDR3 reads CASSLRLARTDTQYF. CDR3 nucleotide sequence: TGTGCCAGCAGCCTCAGACTAGCGAGGACAGATACGCAGTATTTT. The chain joins TRBV7-9 to TRBJ2-3, with 8 bases fitting TRBD2. CDR3 length: 15 residues. J was trimmed by 3 bases and V by 5 bases; bases with no gene match: 7. From germline, CDR1 is SEHNR and CDR2 FQNEAQ (reference sequence).

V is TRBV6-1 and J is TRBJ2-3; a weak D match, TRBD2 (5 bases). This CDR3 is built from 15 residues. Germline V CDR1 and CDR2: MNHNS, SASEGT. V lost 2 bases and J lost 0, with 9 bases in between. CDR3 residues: CASSELARSTDTQYF. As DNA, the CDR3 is TGTGCCAGCAGTGAACTAGCTAGGAGCACAGATACGCAGTATTTT.

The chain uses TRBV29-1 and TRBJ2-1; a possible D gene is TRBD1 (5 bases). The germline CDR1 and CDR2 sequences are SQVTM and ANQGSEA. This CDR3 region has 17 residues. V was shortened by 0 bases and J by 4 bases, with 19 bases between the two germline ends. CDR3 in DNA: TGCAGCGTTGAAGACCCAATAGGGCACGACAGTTACAATGAGCAGTTCTTC. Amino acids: CSVEDPIGHDSYNEQFF.

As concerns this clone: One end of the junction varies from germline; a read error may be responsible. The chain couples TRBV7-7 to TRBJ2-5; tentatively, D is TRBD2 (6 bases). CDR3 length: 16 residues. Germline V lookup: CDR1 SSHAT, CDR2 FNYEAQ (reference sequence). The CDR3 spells CASSSPPGLRQETQYF. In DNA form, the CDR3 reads TGTGCTAGCAGCTCCCCGCCGGGACTTCGCCAAGAGACCCAGTACTTC.

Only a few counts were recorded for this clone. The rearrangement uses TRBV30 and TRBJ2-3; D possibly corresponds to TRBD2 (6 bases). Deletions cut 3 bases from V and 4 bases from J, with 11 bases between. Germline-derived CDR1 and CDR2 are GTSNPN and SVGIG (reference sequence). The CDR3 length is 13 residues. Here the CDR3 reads CAWSQRRADTQYF. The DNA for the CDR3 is TGTGCCTGGAGCCAGCGGAGGGCAGATACGCAGTATTTT.

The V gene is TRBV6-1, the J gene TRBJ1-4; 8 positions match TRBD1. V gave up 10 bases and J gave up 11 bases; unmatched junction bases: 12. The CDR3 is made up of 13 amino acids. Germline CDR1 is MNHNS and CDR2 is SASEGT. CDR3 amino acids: CAIWDRNKGKLFF. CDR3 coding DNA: TGTGCCATCTGGGACAGGAATAAAGGGAAACTGTTTTTT.

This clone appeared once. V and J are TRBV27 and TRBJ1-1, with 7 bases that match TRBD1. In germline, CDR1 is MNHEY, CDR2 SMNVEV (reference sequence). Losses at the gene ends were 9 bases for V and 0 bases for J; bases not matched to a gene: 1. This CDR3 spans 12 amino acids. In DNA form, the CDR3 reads TGTGCCAGTGGGACAGTGAACACTGAAGCTTTCTTT. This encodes CASGTVNTEAFF.

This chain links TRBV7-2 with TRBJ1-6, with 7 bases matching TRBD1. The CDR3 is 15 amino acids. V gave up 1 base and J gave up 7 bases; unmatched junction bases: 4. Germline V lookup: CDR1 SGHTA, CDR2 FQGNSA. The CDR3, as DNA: TGTGCCAGCAGCTTAGTTGGGACAGCAAATTCACCCCTCCACTTT. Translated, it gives CASSLVGTANSPLHF. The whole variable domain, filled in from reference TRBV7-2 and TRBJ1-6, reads GAGVSQSPSNKVTEKGKDVELRCDPISGHTALYWYRQSLGQGLEFLIYFQGNSAPDKSGLPSDRFSAERTGGSVSTLTIQRTQQEDSAVYLCASSLVGTANSPLHFGNGTRLTVT.